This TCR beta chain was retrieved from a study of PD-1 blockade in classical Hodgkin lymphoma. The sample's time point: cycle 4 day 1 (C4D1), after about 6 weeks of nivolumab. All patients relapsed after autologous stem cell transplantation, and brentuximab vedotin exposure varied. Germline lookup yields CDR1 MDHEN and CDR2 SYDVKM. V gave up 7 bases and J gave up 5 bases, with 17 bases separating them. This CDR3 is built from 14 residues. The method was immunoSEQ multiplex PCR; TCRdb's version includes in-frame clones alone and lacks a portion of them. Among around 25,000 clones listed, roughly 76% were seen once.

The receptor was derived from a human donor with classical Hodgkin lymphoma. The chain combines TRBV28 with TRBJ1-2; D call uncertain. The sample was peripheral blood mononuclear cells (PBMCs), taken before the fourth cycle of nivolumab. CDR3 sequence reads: CASTLLGPDYGYTF. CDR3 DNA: TGTGCCAGCACCCTCTTAGGGCCCGATTATGGCTACACCTTC.